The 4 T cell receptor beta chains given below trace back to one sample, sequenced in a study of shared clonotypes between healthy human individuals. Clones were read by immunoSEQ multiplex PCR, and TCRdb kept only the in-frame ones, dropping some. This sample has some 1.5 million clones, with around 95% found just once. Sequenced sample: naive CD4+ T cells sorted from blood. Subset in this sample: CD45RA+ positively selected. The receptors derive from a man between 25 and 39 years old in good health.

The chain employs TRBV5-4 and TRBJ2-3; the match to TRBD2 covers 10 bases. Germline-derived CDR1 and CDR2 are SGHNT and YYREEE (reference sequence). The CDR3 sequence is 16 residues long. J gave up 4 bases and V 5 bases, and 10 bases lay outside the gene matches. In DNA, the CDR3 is TGTGCCAGCAGTCCTAGCGGGAGCTCTTCTGCAGATACGCAGTATTTT. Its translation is CASSPSGSSSADTQYF.

The DNA for the CDR3 is TGCAGCGTTGGAGACAGGGCCGGCATTCAGTACTTC. Translation: CSVGDRAGIQYF. The rearrangement links TRBV29-1 to TRBJ2-4; 7 nucleotides align to TRBD1. This CDR3 has 12 amino acids. Germline lookup yields CDR1 SQVTM and CDR2 ANQGSEA. Germline trimming cut 4 bases from V and 9 bases from J; bases unmatched to any gene: 6.

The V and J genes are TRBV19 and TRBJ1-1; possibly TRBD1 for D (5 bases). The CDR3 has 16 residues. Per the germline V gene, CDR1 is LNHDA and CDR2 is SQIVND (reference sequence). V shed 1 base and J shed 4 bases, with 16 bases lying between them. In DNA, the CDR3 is TGTGCCAGTAGTATAGCCCGCGGGATGGGGGGCACTGAAGCTTTCTTT. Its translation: CASSIARGMGGTEAFF.

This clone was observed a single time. CDR3 sequence reads: CASSPPPPNEQFF. DNA of the CDR3: TGTGCCAGCAGCCCCCCGCCCCCTAATGAGCAGTTCTTC. This chain uses TRBV7-3 with TRBJ2-1; D remains unclear. This CDR3 has 13 amino acids. V was pared by 5 bases and J by 7 bases, with 12 bases between. The germline V gene encodes CDR1 SGHTA and CDR2 FQGTGA. Full variable domain (rest looked up from reference TRBV7-3 and TRBJ2-1): GAGVSQTPSNKVTEKGKYVELRCDPISGHTALYWYRQSLGQGPEFLIYFQGTGAADDSGLPNDRFFAVRPEGSVSTLKIQRTERGDSAVYLCASSPPPPNEQFFGPGTRLTVL.